These T cell receptor beta chains were read from a single sample in a study of T-cell memory formation after mild COVID-19. TCRdb ran MiXCR on the 5' RACE reads and lists one entry per CDR3 protein. Here the sample spans 310,000 or so distinct CDR3 sequences, 15% to 20% being singletons. Material: PBMCs or a T cell subset sorted from them (not recorded which). The receptor set was obtained from a man younger than 35 who had mild COVID-19 (a few samples of this study predate the infection). Cell type and time point are not known. Each CDR3 is given with its conserved first and last residue. The D gene is left open where the match is weak. Not every row has a clone size; where given, it reads once, few, many or a size class.

>TRBV2|TRBJ2-6|many|NA
CASSRDNSGANVLTF
TGTGCCAGCAGCCGGGACAACTCTGGGGCCAACGTCCTGACTTTC
>TRBV7-2|TRBJ2-7|NA|TRBD2
CASSGSPSGGWNF
TGTGCCAGCAGCGGCAGCCCTAGCGGGGGTTGGAACTTC
>TRBV19|TRBJ1-5|once|NA
CASIGESNQPQHF
TGTGCCAGTATCGGGGAGAGCAATCAGCCCCAGCATTTT
>TRBV7-6|TRBJ1-3|NA|NA
CASSKGPYSGNTIYF
TGTGCCAGCAGCAAAGGACCGTACTCTGGAAACACCATATATTTT
>TRBV5-1|TRBJ2-4|many|NA
CASSPPGRDIQYF
TGCGCCAGCAGCCCGCCGGGGAGAGACATTCAGTACTTC
>TRBV25-1|TRBJ2-5|few|TRBD2
CASSAPSGGETQYF
TGTGCCAGCAGTGCTCCTAGCGGGGGGGAGACCCAGTACTTC
>TRBV4-1|TRBJ2-7|NA|NA
CASSQDSGAEQYF
TGCGCCAGCAGCCAAGATTCAGGAGCCGAGCAGTACTTC
>TRBV4-3|TRBJ2-1|NA|NA
CASSQDPEPGANEQFF
TGCGCCAGCAGCCAAGACCCCGAACCAGGGGCCAATGAGCAGTTCTTC
>TRBV6-6|TRBJ1-4|NA|NA
CASSWTIITGANEKLFF
TGTGCCAGCAGTTGGACAATCATTACCGGAGCTAATGAAAAACTGTTTTTT
>TRBV4-3|TRBJ1-5|many|NA
CASSQDEGQPQHF
TGCGCCAGCAGCCAAGACGAGGGTCAGCCCCAGCATTTT
>TRBV20-1|TRBJ2-1|few|TRBD2
CSAPAGGPYAEQFF
TGCAGTGCTCCCGCGGGGGGCCCTTATGCGGAGCAGTTCTTC
>TRBV7-9|TRBJ2-5|many|NA
CASSLNQETQYF
TGTGCCAGCAGTTTGAACCAAGAGACCCAGTACTTC
>TRBV7-6|TRBJ2-7|many|TRBD1
CASSLRQGRTYEQYF
TGTGCCAGCAGCCTTCGACAGGGGCGAACCTACGAGCAGTACTTC
>TRBV3-1|TRBJ2-3|NA|TRBD2
CASSPAGGLTDTQYF
TGTGCCAGCAGCCCAGCGGGGGGGCTGACAGATACGCAGTATTTT
>TRBV7-9|TRBJ2-3|few|NA
CASGTGRTSTDTQYF
TGTGCCAGCGGCACGGGACGGACTAGCACAGATACGCAGTATTTT
>TRBV13|TRBJ2-2|NA|TRBD2
CASSEGTSGGTGELFF
TGTGCCAGCAGCGAAGGGACTAGCGGGGGAACCGGGGAGCTGTTTTTT
>TRBV3-1|TRBJ2-2|NA|NA
CASSGAGRTGELFF
TGTGCCAGCTCGGGGGCAGGGAGGACCGGGGAGCTGTTTTTT
>TRBV5-4|TRBJ1-2|NA|NA
CASSLAEGHYGYTF
TGTGCCAGCAGCTTGGCCGAGGGCCACTATGGCTACACCTTC
>TRBV7-2|TRBJ2-5|many|NA
CASSLGGGPQETQYF
TGTGCCAGCAGCTTAGGTGGGGGGCCCCAAGAGACCCAGTACTTC
>TRBV27|TRBJ2-3|few|TRBD1
CASSKGALRPDTQYF
TGTGCCAGCTCTAAGGGGGCCCTCCGACCAGATACGCAGTATTTT
>TRBV5-4|TRBJ2-7|few|NA
CASSPGTPYEQYF
TGTGCCAGCAGCCCCGGGACACCCTACGAGCAGTACTTC
>TRBV4-3|TRBJ2-3|NA|NA
CASSQGGGGRDTQYF
TGCGCCAGCAGCCAAGGTGGGGGGGGGCGAGATACGCAGTATTTT
>TRBV7-9|TRBJ1-6|few|NA
CASSLVPPGYNSPLHF
TGTGCCAGCAGCTTAGTCCCGCCAGGGTATAATTCACCCCTCCACTTT
>TRBV6-2/TRBV6-3|TRBJ2-2|NA|NA
CASRPPGLDKNTGELFF
TGTGCCAGCAGACCTCCGGGACTCGATAAGAACACCGGGGAGCTGTTTTTT
>TRBV10-2|TRBJ2-7|NA|TRBD1
CASMQDRGPSSYEQYF
TGCGCCAGCATGCAGGACAGGGGGCCGAGCTCCTACGAGCAGTACTTC
>TRBV4-3|TRBJ2-4|NA|NA
CASSQLDGAGEIQYF
TGCGCCAGCAGCCAACTGGACGGGGCTGGTGAAATTCAGTACTTC
>TRBV5-4|TRBJ2-7|NA|TRBD1
CASSGATGYPYEQYF
TGTGCCAGCAGCGGCGCGACAGGGTACCCCTACGAGCAGTACTTC
>TRBV6-2/TRBV6-3|TRBJ2-1|NA|TRBD1
CASNGQGALFF
TGTGCCAGCAACGGACAGGGGGCATTGTTCTTC
>TRBV7-3|TRBJ1-5|few|NA
CASSLTPGSQPQHF
TGTGCCAGCAGCTTAACGCCGGGTTCGCAGCCCCAGCATTTT
>TRBV7-2|TRBJ1-3|few|NA
CASSQPGNTIYF
TGTGCCAGCAGCCAGCCCGGAAACACCATATATTTT
>TRBV2|TRBJ1-2|NA|NA
CASSVEQDYGYTF
TGTGCCAGCAGTGTGGAGCAGGACTATGGCTACACCTTC
>TRBV6-5|TRBJ2-2|few|TRBD1
CASSKTGRLNTGELFF
TGTGCCAGCAGCAAGACAGGGCGACTGAACACCGGGGAGCTGTTTTTT
>TRBV7-2|TRBJ1-2|once|NA
CASTLPGQATSNYGYTF
TGTGCCAGCACCCTCCCGGGGCAGGCAACCTCTAACTATGGCTACACCTTC
>TRBV12-3/TRBV12-4|TRBJ1-6|few|NA
CASRPSGSYNSPLHF
TGTGCCAGCAGACCTTCGGGCTCCTATAATTCACCCCTCCACTTT
>TRBV7-2|TRBJ2-7|few|TRBD1
CASSSGQGVGEQYF
TGTGCCAGCAGCTCGGGACAGGGGGTGGGGGAGCAGTACTTC
>TRBV21-1|TRBJ1-5|NA|NA
CASSSRGIRDRGNQPQHF
TGTGCCAGCAGCTCACGGGGAATCCGGGACAGAGGAAATCAGCCCCAGCATTTT
>TRBV10-1|TRBJ2-3|few|NA
CASSDRGMLDTQYF
TGCGCCAGCAGTGACCGGGGCATGCTAGATACGCAGTATTTT
>TRBV15|TRBJ2-5|many|NA
CATSRDAETQYF
TGTGCCACCAGCAGAGATGCGGAGACCCAGTACTTC
>TRBV7-6|TRBJ1-2|NA|NA
CASSLGALAGGYTF
TGTGCCAGCAGCTTAGGGGCCCTGGCGGGTGGCTACACCTTC
>TRBV7-2|TRBJ1-5|NA|NA
CASSDPGEPQHF
TGTGCCAGCAGCGACCCGGGGGAGCCCCAGCATTTT
>TRBV24-1|TRBJ2-5|few|TRBD1
CATSDSIGQGAFLPGETQYF
TGTGCCACCAGTGACTCAATCGGACAGGGGGCTTTTCTCCCTGGGGAGACCCAGTACTTC
>TRBV5-1|TRBJ1-1|few|NA
CASSLEEAGTEAFF
TGCGCCAGCAGCTTGGAGGAAGCGGGCACTGAAGCTTTCTTT
>TRBV18|TRBJ1-3|few|TRBD1
CASSRDSQISGNTIYF
TGTGCCAGCTCACGGGACAGCCAAATCTCTGGAAACACCATATATTTT
>TRBV4-2|TRBJ2-7|NA|NA
CASSQDLRRGQYF
TGTGCCAGCAGCCAAGACCTCAGACGCGGGCAGTACTTC
>TRBV7-9|TRBJ1-1|few|NA
CASSRSQANTEAFF
TGTGCCAGCAGCCGCTCTCAGGCGAACACTGAAGCTTTCTTT
>TRBV20-1|TRBJ1-1|few|NA
CSAPKAFF
TGCAGTGCTCCAAAGGCTTTCTTT
>TRBV7-2|TRBJ1-4|few|TRBD1
CASSAGQGNEKLFF
TGTGCCAGCAGCGCCGGACAGGGGAATGAAAAACTGTTTTTT
>TRBV11-2|TRBJ2-7|many|TRBD2
CASSLVEGRGEQYF
TGTGCCAGCAGCTTAGTCGAGGGGAGGGGCGAGCAGTACTTC